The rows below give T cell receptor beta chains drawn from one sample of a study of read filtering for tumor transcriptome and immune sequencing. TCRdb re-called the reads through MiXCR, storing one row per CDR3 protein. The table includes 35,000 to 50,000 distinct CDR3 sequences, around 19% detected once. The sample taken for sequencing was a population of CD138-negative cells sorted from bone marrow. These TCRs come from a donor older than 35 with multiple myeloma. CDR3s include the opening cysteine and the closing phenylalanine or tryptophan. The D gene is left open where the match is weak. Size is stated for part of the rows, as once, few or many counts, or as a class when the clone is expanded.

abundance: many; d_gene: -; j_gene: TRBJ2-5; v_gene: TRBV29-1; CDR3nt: TGCAGCGTTGCCCCGATGAACCAAGAGACCCAGTACTTC; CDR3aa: CSVAPMNQETQYF
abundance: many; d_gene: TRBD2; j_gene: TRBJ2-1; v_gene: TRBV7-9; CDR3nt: TGTGCCAGCAGCCTCGGACGGAGCGGGGTGGATGAGCAGTTCTTC; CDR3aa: CASSLGRSGVDEQFF
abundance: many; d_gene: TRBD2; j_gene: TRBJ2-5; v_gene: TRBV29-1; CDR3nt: TGCAGTGTGACTAGCGGGAGAACCGAGACCCAGTACTTC; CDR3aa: CSVTSGRTETQYF
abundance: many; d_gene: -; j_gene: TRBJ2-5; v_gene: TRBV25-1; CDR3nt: TGTGCCAGCCGTGGACTGAAGGAGACCCAGTACTTC; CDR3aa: CASRGLKETQYF
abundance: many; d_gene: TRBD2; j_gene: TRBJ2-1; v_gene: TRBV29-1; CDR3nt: TGCAGCGTTGAGGGACTAGCGGGAGGGCCTGTGGATGAGCAGTTCTTC; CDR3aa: CSVEGLAGGPVDEQFF
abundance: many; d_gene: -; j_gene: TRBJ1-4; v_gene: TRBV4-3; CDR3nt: TGCGCCAGCAGCCAAGGGACTTCAACTAATGAAAAACTGTTTTTT; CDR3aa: CASSQGTSTNEKLFF
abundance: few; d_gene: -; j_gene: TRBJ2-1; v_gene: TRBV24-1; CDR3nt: TGTGCCACCAGTGACCCCGGGGGGCCCTACAATGAGCAGTTCTTC; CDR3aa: CATSDPGGPYNEQFF
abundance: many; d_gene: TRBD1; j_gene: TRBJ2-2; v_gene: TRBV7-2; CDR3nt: TGTGCCAGCAGCCCATATGACAGGGGGCGCTCTGGGGAGCTGTTTTTT; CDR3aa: CASSPYDRGRSGELFF
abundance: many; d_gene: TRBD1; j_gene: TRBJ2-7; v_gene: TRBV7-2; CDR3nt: TGTGCCAGCAGCTCCGGACAGGGGCTCGAGCAGTACTTC; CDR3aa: CASSSGQGLEQYF
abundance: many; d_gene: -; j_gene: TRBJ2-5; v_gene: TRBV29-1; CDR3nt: TGCAGCGTTGGCCTTAGGGGGGACAAACAAGAGACCCAGTACTTC; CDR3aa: CSVGLRGDKQETQYF
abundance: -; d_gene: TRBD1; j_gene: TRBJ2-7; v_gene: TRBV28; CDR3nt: TGTGCCAGCATGGGACAGCGGAGTGAGGGGCAGTACTTC; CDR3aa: CASMGQRSEGQYF
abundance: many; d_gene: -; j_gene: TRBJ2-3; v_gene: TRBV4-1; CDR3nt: TGCGCCCGCAGCCAAGGGGTCCCAGCGGGTTACACAGATACGCAGTATTTT; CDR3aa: CARSQGVPAGYTDTQYF
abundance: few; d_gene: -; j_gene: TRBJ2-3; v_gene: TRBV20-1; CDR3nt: TGCAGTGCTAAGAGGGGCGGTGCTAGCGCAGATGCGCAGTATTTT; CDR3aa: CSAKRGGASADAQYF
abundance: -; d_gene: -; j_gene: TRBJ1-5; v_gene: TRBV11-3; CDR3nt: TGTGCCGGAGAAGCCGGAGCCTATAGCAATCAGTCCCAGCATTTT; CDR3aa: CAGEAGAYSNQSQHF
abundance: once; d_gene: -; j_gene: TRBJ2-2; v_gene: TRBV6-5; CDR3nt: TGTGCCAGCAGTTACAGGGGTTCGAACACCGGGGAGCTGTTTTTT; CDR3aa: CASSYRGSNTGELFF
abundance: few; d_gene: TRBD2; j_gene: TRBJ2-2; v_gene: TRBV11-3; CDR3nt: TGTGCCAGCAGCTCGCAGACTAGCGGGAAGGACACCGGGGAGCTGTTTTTT; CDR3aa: CASSSQTSGKDTGELFF
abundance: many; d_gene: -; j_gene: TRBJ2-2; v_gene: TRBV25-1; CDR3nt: TGTGCCAGCAGTACAGACACCGGGGAGCTGTTTTTT; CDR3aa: CASSTDTGELFF
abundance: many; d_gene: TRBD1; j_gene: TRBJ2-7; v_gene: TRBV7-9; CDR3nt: TGTGCCAGCAGCCAGAAGGCCGGGACAGGGAGCTACGAGCAGTACTTC; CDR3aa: CASSQKAGTGSYEQYF
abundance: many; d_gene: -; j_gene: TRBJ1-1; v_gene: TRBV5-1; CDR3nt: TGCGCCAGCAGCTGGGGACCTTTCGGGGACACTGAAGCTTTCTTT; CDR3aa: CASSWGPFGDTEAFF
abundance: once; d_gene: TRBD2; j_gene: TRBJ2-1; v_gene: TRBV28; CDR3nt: TGTGCCAGCAGTTTGGGGGGGAGCGATGAGCAGTTCTTC; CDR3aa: CASSLGGSDEQFF
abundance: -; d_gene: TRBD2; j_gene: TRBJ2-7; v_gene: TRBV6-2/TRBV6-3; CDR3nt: TGTGCCAGCAGTCCACTAGCGGGAGGCTACGAGCAGTACTTC; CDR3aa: CASSPLAGGYEQYF
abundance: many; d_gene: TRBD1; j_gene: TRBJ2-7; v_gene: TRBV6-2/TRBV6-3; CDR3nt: TGTGCCAGTTCCGACAGGGGGTACGAGCAGTACTTC; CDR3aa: CASSDRGYEQYF
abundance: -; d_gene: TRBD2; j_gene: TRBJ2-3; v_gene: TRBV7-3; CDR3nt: TGTGCCAGCAGCAGGGGGAGCGGGAGAGGTAGCACAGATACGCAGTATTTT; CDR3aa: CASSRGSGRGSTDTQYF
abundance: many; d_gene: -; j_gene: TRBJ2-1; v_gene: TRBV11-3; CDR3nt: TGTGCCAGCAGCCCCCGTAACAGCTACAATGAGCAGTTCTTC; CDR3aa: CASSPRNSYNEQFF
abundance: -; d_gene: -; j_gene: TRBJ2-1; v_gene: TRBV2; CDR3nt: TGTGCCAGCAGTGGATACAATCAGCAGCTCTTC; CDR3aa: CASSGYNQQLF
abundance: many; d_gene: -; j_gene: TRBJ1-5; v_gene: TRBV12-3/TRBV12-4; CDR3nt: TGTGCCAGCAGTTCCCCCGGCCTTCAGCCCCAGCATTTT; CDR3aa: CASSSPGLQPQHF
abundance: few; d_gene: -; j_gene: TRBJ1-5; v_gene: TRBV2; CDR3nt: TGTGCCAGCAGTGAAGGGTCCGCCAATCAGCCCCAGCATTTT; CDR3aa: CASSEGSANQPQHF
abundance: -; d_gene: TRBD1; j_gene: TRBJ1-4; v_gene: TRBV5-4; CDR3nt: TGTGCCAGCAGCCAGGACAGGGACCGACTGTTTTTT; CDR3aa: CASSQDRDRLFF
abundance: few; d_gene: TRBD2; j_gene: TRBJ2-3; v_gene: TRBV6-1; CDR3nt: TGTGCCAGCAGTGGTAGCGGGAGTGCGGATACGCAGTATTTT; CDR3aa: CASSGSGSADTQYF
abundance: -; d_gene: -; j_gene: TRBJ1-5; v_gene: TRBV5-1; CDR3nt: TGCGCCAGCAGCATAACCGGGAATCAGCCCCAGCATTTT; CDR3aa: CASSITGNQPQHF
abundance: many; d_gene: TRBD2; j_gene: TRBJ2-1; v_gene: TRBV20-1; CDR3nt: TGCAGCCAAACTCGGACTAGCGGCTACAATGAGCAGTTCTTC; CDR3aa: CSQTRTSGYNEQFF
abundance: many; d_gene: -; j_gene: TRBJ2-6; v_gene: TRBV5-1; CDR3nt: TGCGCCAGCAGCTTGGCCCTGGGGCGCGTGGCCAACGTCCTGACTTTC; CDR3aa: CASSLALGRVANVLTF
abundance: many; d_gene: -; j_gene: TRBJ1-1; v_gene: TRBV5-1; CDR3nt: TGCGCCAGCAGCTTGGACGGAATGAACACTGAAGCTTTCTTT; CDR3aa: CASSLDGMNTEAFF
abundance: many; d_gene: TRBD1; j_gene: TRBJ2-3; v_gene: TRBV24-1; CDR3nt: TGTGCCACCAGTGATGACCGAACAGGGGGGAGGACAGATACGCAGTATTTT; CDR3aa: CATSDDRTGGRTDTQYF
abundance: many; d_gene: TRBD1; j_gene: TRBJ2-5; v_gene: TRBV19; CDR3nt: TGTGCCAGTAGTATAACCGGGACAGGCCAAGAGACCCAGTACTTC; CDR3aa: CASSITGTGQETQYF
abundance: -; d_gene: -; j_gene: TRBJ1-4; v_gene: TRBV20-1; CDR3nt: TGCAGTGCTAGAGACGGCGGGACACCGAATGAAAAACTGTTTTTT; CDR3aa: CSARDGGTPNEKLFF
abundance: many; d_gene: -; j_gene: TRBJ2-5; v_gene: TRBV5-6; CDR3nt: TGTGCCAGCAGCTTCAGTGTCCAAGAGACCCAGTACTTC; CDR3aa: CASSFSVQETQYF
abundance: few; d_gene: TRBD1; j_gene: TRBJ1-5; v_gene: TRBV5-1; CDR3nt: TGCGCCAGCAGCTTGGGTGGGACAGGGGGTCAGCCCCAGCATTTT; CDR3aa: CASSLGGTGGQPQHF
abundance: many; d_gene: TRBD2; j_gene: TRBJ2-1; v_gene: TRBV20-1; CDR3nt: TGCAGTGCTAGACGGCGGGAGGGCCTCTCCTACAATGAGCAGTTCTTC; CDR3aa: CSARRREGLSYNEQFF
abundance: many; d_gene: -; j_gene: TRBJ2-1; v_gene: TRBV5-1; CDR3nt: TGCGCCAGCAGCTTGGAGGGGGTGGGGGAGCAGTTCTTC; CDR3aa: CASSLEGVGEQFF
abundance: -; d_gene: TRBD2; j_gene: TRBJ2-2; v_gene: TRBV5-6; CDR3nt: TGTGCCAGCAGCTTGTACGGGAGGCCCGACACCGGGGGGCTGTTTTTT; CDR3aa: CASSLYGRPDTGGLFF
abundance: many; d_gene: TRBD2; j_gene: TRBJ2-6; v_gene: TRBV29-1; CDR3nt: TGCAGCGTTGATTTTACGGGAGGTAGGGCTGGGGCCAACGTCCTGACTTTC; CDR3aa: CSVDFTGGRAGANVLTF
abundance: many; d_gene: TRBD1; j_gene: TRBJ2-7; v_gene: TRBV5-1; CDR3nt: TGCGCCAGCAGCTCCGGGACAGGGACGTACGAGCAGTACTTC; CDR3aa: CASSSGTGTYEQYF
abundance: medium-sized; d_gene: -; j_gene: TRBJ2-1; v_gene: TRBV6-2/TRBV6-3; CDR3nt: TGTGCCAGCAGCAACCCTAGCTCCTACAATGAGCAGTTCTTC; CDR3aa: CASSNPSSYNEQFF
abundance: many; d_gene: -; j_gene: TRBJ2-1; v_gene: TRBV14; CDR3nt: TGTGCCAGCAGCCGCAGCGTAGGCGGTGAGCAGTTCTTC; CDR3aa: CASSRSVGGEQFF
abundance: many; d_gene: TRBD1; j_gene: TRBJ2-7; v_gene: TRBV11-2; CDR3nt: TGTGCCAGCAGCCCGGGACAGGGCTACGAGCAGTACTTC; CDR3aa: CASSPGQGYEQYF
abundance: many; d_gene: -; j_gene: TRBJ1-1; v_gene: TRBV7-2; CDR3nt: TGTGCCAGCAGTCCTGCGGGAGGGACAGCTTTCTTT; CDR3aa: CASSPAGGTAFF
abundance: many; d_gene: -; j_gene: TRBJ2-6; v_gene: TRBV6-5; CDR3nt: TGTGCCAGTGCTTCGGGGGGCGATGGGGCCAACGTCCTGACTTTC; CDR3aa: CASASGGDGANVLTF
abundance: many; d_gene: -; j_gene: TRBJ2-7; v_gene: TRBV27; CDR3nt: TGTGCCAGCAGTCCGACAGCCATCCCCTACGAGCAGTACTTC; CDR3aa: CASSPTAIPYEQYF
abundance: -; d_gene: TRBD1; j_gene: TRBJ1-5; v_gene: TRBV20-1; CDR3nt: TGCAGTGCTCGACAGGGGATGCAGCCCCAGCATTTT; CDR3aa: CSARQGMQPQHF
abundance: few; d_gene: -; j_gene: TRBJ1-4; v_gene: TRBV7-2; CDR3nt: TGTGCCAGCAGCTTAGTGCCCGTCGATAATGAAAAACTGTTTTTT; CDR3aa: CASSLVPVDNEKLFF
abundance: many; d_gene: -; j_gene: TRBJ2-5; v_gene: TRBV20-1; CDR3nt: TGCAGTGCCACCGGGACACAAGGGGGTGAGACCCAGTACTTC; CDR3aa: CSATGTQGGETQYF
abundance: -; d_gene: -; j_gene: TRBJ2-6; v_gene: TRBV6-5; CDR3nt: TGTGCCAGCAAGCAAAATCTCGGACGGAGCTCTGGGGCCAACGTCCTGACTTTC; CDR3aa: CASKQNLGRSSGANVLTF
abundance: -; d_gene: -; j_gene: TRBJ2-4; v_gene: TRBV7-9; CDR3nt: TGTGCCAGCAGCTTAGACGGATTAAAAAACATTCAGTACTTC; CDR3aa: CASSLDGLKNIQYF
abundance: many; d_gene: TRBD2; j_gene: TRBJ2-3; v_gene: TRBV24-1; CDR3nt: TGTGCCACCAGTGAGCCACTAGCGGGGAACACAGATACGCAGTATTTT; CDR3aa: CATSEPLAGNTDTQYF
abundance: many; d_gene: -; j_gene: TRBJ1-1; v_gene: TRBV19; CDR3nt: TGTGCCAGTAAAATGGAGTACACTGAAGCTTTCTTT; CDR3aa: CASKMEYTEAFF
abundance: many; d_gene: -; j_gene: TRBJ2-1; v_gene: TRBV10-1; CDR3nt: TGCGCCAGCAGTGGTAGCTCTATCGATGAGCAGTTCTTC; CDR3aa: CASSGSSIDEQFF
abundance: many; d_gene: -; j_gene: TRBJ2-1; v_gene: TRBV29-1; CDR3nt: TGCAGCGTTGTAGTACCCGCCACCTACAATGAGCAGTTCTTC; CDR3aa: CSVVVPATYNEQFF
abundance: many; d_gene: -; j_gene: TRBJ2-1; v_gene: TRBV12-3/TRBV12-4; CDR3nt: TGTGCCAGCAGTTTGGGGGGGGCCGCCTACAATGAGCAGTTCTTC; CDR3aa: CASSLGGAAYNEQFF